These 21 T cell receptor beta chains were sequenced from one sample in a study of shared clonotypes between healthy human individuals (dated by TCRdb to 2020 to 2022). The method behind the library was the immunoSEQ multiplex PCR assay. TCRdb's version of the immuneACCESS table is confined to in-frame rearrangements and falls short of the full clone set. An unresolved V gene accounts for under half of the shortfall where checked; the remainder is of unknown origin. Counted in this sample were millions of clones; roughly 96% of them appeared once. The ten largest clones add up to 0.1% to 0.15% of the sample. Sequenced sample: naive CD4+ T cells sorted from blood. The cell subset or site label of this sample denotes: CD45RA+ positively selected. These receptors were taken from a young man in good health.

This clone was seen once. Distinct nucleotide sequences in the sample also encode this CDR3. The gene calls are TRBV2 and TRBJ1-6, with D possibly being TRBD1 (6 bases). Trimming shortened V by 3 bases and J by 2 bases, and 8 bases separated the two germline ends. This CDR3 contains 15 residues. The germline gives CDR1 SNHLY, CDR2 FYNNEI. The CDR3 here is CASSEAGAYNSPLHF. The CDR3, as DNA: TGTGCCAGCAGTGAGGCAGGGGCCTATAATTCACCCCTCCACTTT.

The chain combines TRBV19 with TRBJ1-2; D not certain. Germline V CDR1 and CDR2: LNHDA, SQIVND (reference sequence). V gave up 7 bases and J gave up 4 bases, with 13 bases separating them. The CDR3 spans 13 residues. The CDR3 region is CASNAPATYGYTF. The CDR3 DNA reads TGTGCCAGTAATGCGCCTGCGACCTATGGCTACACCTTC.

The chain uses TRBV9 and TRBJ2-2; 11 nucleotides line up with TRBD2. The CDR3 extends over 17 amino acids. The germline V gene has CDR1 SGDLS and CDR2 YYNGEE. Trimming cost V 2 bases and J 2 bases; bases outside gene matches: 5. This CDR3 reads CASSVGGLAANTGELFF. The CDR3 DNA reads as TGTGCCAGCAGCGTGGGGGGACTAGCGGCAAACACCGGGGAGCTGTTTTTT.

The chain employs TRBV9 and TRBJ1-1, with a weak D call TRBD1 (5 bases). CDR1 and CDR2 (germline): SGDLS, YYNGEE. The CDR3 loop spans 16 amino acids. The CDR3 bases are TGTGCAGGTTCCACTGAGGGGTTCCGGATTGGAGCTGAAGCTTTCTTT. This gives the protein CAGSTEGFRIGAEAFF.

In nucleotides, the CDR3 is TGTGCCAGCAGTTTATATAAGGGCTCGGCCAAAAACATTCAGTACTTC. Translated, it gives CASSLYKGSAKNIQYF. The rearrangement joins TRBV28 to TRBJ2-4; D gene ambiguous. Deletions cut 1 base from V and 1 base from J, with 11 bases between. Germline V gene lookup returns CDR1 MDHEN and CDR2 SYDVKM. CDR3 length equals 16 residues.

On this clone: Just one base apart from a much larger clone, this may be a read error. The chain has TRBV28 and TRBJ2-7; TRBD1 matches at 10 bases. The CDR3 totals 15 residues. Losses at the gene ends were 4 bases for V and 0 bases for J; bases not matched to a gene: 3. The germline V gene encodes CDR1 MDHEN and CDR2 SYDVKM. The chain's CDR3 is CASSWGDRGSYEQYF. The CDR3 DNA sequence: TGTGCCAGCAGTTGGGGGGACAGGGGCTCCTACGAGCAGTACTTC.

Only one count was recorded for this clone. The gene calls are TRBV28 and TRBJ2-7; 10 nucleotides align to TRBD1. CDR3 length equals 15 residues. From germline, CDR1 is MDHEN and CDR2 SYDVKM. V was pared by 2 bases and J by 5 bases, with 6 bases of the junction left unmatched. This CDR3 is CASSLLDRGLNEQYF. DNA for the CDR3: TGTGCCAGCAGTTTACTTGACAGGGGGCTTAACGAGCAGTACTTC. Full variable domain (remainder filled in from reference TRBV28 and TRBJ2-7): DVKVTQSSRYLVKRTGEKVFLECVQDMDHENMFWYRQDPGLGLRLIYFSYDVKMKEKGDIPEGYSVSREKKERFSLILESASTNQTSMYLCASSLLDRGLNEQYFGPGTRLTVT.

V and J are TRBV2 and TRBJ1-2, with a weak D call TRBD1 (6 bases). V was shortened by 7 bases and J by 5 bases, with 14 bases between the two germline ends. Germline V gene data show CDR1 as SNHLY and CDR2 as FYNNEI. The CDR3 covers 13 residues. The CDR3 loop is CASTLWDIYGYTF. In DNA, the CDR3 is TGTGCCAGCACTTTGTGGGACATTTATGGCTACACCTTC.

In this sample, this clone turned up a few times. This chain joins TRBV14 and TRBJ1-5; TRBD1 aligns across 10 bases. Trimming took 11 bases from V and 3 from J; bases not matched to a gene: 7. The CDR3 contains 14 residues. Looked up from germline, CDR1 is SGHDN and CDR2 is FVKESK. CDR3 sequence reads: CAPFGTGVNQPQHF. The DNA of the CDR3 is TGTGCCCCCTTCGGGACAGGGGTCAATCAGCCCCAGCATTTT.

This rearrangement joins TRBV4-3 to TRBJ1-1; TRBD1 is a possible D gene (6 bases). V gave up 5 bases and J gave up 0 bases, with 10 bases separating them. This CDR3 is 14 amino acids long. Germline loops: CDR1 LGHNA, CDR2 YSLEER. The CDR3 DNA reads as TGCGCCAGCAGCGCACAGGGCATGAACACTGAAGCTTTCTTT. Translation gives CASSAQGMNTEAFF.

On this clone: One end of the junction fails to match germline, which may point to a read error. The chain uses TRBV5-6 and TRBJ2-3, with D perhaps assigned TRBD1 or TRBD2 (7 bases each). Looked up from germline, CDR1 is SGHDT and CDR2 is YYEEEE. The CDR3 consists of 15 residues. The CDR3 spells CASTALRGGTDTQYF. In DNA, the CDR3 is TGTGCCAGCACTGCCCTCAGGGGGGGCACGGATACGCAGTATTTT.

The CDR3 sequence: CASSLESAGGNTIYF. CDR3 DNA: TGCGCCAGCAGCTTGGAGTCGGCAGGGGGAAACACCATATATTTT. V gene TRBV5-1 combines with J gene TRBJ1-3, with a weak D call TRBD1 (5 bases). Germline V gene data show CDR1 as SGHRS and CDR2 as YFSETQ. V was trimmed by 0 bases and J by 4 bases, leaving 11 bases between them. CDR3 length: 15 amino acids. Based on the CDR3 plus reference TRBV5-1 and TRBJ1-3, the full variable domain is KAGVTQTPRYLIKTRGQQVTLSCSPISGHRSVSWYQQTPGQGLQFLFEYFSETQRNKGNFPGRFSGRQFSNSRSEMNVSTLELGDSALYLCASSLESAGGNTIYFGEGSWLTVV.

Note on this clone: Distinct nucleotide sequences in the sample also encode this CDR3. This chain uses TRBV11-2 with TRBJ1-5; D is ambiguous. Trimming removed 8 bases from V and 7 bases from J, with 12 bases in between. The CDR3 length is 12 residues. Looked up from germline, CDR1 is SGHAT and CDR2 is FQNNGV. The CDR3 DNA follows: TGTGCCAGCTCGCTTGTGGGGCAGCCCCAGCATTTT. Its protein is CASSLVGQPQHF.

This clone was recorded at least ten times. The identical CDR3 is also encoded by other nucleotide sequences in the sample. The rearrangement links TRBV20-1 to TRBJ2-5; no firm D call. V was pared by 6 bases and J by 2 bases, with 4 bases between. Germline loops: CDR1 DFQATT, CDR2 SNEGSKA (reference sequence). The CDR3 extends over 10 amino acids. The CDR3 coding sequence is TGCAGTGCCCTACAAGAGACCCAGTACTTC. Translated: CSALQETQYF.

The gene calls are TRBV18 and TRBJ2-7; D possibly corresponds to TRBD1 (6 bases). The CDR3 loop spans 15 amino acids. Germline values: CDR1 KGHSH, CDR2 LQKENI. Trimming took off 4 bases at V and 3 bases at J, with 16 bases between the two ends. The chain's CDR3 is CASSRAGTLYYEQYF. In DNA, the CDR3 is TGTGCCAGCTCACGAGCCGGGACACTGTACTACGAGCAGTACTTC.

This chain uses TRBV2 with TRBJ2-3; 11 bases line up with TRBD2. The CDR3 sequence is 15 residues long. V dropped 3 bases and J dropped 2; count of bases not matched to a gene: 1. Per the germline V gene, CDR1 is SNHLY and CDR2 is FYNNEI. In DNA form, the CDR3 reads TGTGCCAGCAGTGATAGCGGGAGGGACACAGATACGCAGTATTTT. Its translation: CASSDSGRDTDTQYF.

In DNA form, the CDR3 reads TGTGCCAGCAGTCTGGGGTTTTCCTACAATGAGCAGTTCTTC. This sequence encodes CASSLGFSYNEQFF. This chain connects TRBV27 to TRBJ2-1; D gene ambiguous. The V gene lost 5 bases and the J gene lost 1 base, with 9 bases spanning the gap. Germline lookup yields CDR1 MNHEY and CDR2 SMNVEV (reference sequence). The CDR3 spans 14 residues.

This clone was seen just once. The chain links TRBV5-1 to TRBJ2-7; D gene unclear. Trimming cost V 0 bases and J 0 bases, with 13 bases left between them. Per germline, CDR1 SGHRS and CDR2 YFSETQ. This CDR3 has 16 amino acids. The CDR3 bases are TGCGCCAGCAGCTTGGCCGGGCTAACGAACTCCTACGAGCAGTACTTC. As protein: CASSLAGLTNSYEQYF. The full variable domain, with the rest looked up from reference TRBV5-1 and TRBJ2-7, is KAGVTQTPRYLIKTRGQQVTLSCSPISGHRSVSWYQQTPGQGLQFLFEYFSETQRNKGNFPGRFSGRQFSNSRSEMNVSTLELGDSALYLCASSLAGLTNSYEQYFGPGTRLTVT.

The CDR3 loop reads CASSPPSGGTDTEAFF. CDR3 DNA: TGTGCCAGCTCACCTCCCTCCGGCGGTACGGACACTGAAGCTTTCTTT. This sequence joins TRBV18 and TRBJ1-1; D is undetermined. The ends were cut back, 3 bases at V and 3 bases at J, with 17 bases in the middle. Germline loops: CDR1 KGHSH, CDR2 LQKENI. The CDR3 is 16 residues long.

The chain recombines TRBV5-1 with TRBJ2-3; maybe TRBD1 (5 bases). Per the germline V gene, CDR1 is SGHRS and CDR2 is YFSETQ. V shed 4 bases and J shed 2 bases, with 17 bases lying between them. The CDR3 length is 16 residues. The CDR3 nucleotides read TGCGCCAGCAGCCGGCAGGGCACCTCAATCACAGATACGCAGTATTTT. This translates into CASSRQGTSITDTQYF.

The chain has TRBV7-9 and TRBJ2-7, with 10 bases identical to TRBD2. Germline loops: CDR1 SEHNR, CDR2 FQNEAQ (reference sequence). After removal of 1 base from V and 6 bases from J, the junction contained 6 bases not matched to a gene. This CDR3 comprises 15 residues. CDR3: CASSLGVGTSAEQYF. As DNA, the CDR3 is TGTGCCAGCAGCTTAGGTGTTGGGACTAGCGCCGAGCAGTACTTC.